What follows describes a single T cell receptor (beta chain). The antigen remains undetermined. The V gene's germline CDR1 is MNHNY and CDR2 SVGAGI (reference sequence). This CDR3 contains 13 residues. Between the trimmed V and J ends, which lost 7 bases and 5 bases, there was a span of 12 bases. Time point noted: blood 2 weeks post-SBRT. Treatment given: 15 Gy SBRT to primary tumor, nephrectomy 4 weeks later. The tumor was a clear cell renal cell carcinoma. The data were obtained in a study of radiation and T cells in renal cell carcinoma. Study at large: Nephrectomy followed 15 Gy stereotactic body radiation by 4 weeks.

Study-wide results and limits: From baseline, blood top tumor clonotypes peaked at 2 weeks post-radiation. Baseline intratumoral clonotype presence is unknown without pretreatment biopsies.

Produced via immunoSEQ multiplex PCR; TCRdb's table is partial and in-frame only. The table shows roughly 150,000 clones, with roughly 86% occurring only once. The J gene is TRBJ1-5, the V gene TRBV6-6, with a possible D match to TRBD1 (6 bases). Sequencing used blood, obtained from a patient whose treatment included radiotherapy and nephrectomy. The TCR originated in a woman between 45 and 65 years old with renal cell carcinoma. The CDR3 DNA is TGTGCCAGCACCCAACAGGGTTATCAGCCCCAGCATTTT. Protein sequence: CASTQQGYQPQHF.